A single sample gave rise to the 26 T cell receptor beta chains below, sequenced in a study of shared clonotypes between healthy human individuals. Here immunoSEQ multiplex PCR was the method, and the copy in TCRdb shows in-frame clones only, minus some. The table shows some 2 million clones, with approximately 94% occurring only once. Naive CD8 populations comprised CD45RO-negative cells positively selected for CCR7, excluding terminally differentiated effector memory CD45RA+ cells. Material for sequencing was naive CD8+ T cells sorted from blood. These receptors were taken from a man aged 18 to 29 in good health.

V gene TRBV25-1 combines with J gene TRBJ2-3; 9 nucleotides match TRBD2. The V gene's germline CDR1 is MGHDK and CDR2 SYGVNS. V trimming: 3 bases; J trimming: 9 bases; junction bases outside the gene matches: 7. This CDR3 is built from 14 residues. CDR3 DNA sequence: TGTGCCAGCAGTGAGCCCCTAGCGGGACCCACGCAGTATTTT. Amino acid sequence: CASSEPLAGPTQYF.

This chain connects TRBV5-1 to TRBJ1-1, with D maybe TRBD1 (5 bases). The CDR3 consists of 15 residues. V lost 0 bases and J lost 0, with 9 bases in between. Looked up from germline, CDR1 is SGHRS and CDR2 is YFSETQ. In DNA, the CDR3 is TGCGCCAGCAGCTTGGGAGGGGACCTGAACACTGAAGCTTTCTTT. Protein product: CASSLGGDLNTEAFF.

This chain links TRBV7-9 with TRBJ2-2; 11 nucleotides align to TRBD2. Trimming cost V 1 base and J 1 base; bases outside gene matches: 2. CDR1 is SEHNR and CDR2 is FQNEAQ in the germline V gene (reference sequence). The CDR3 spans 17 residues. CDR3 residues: CASSLEGLAVNTGELFF. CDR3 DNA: TGTGCCAGCAGCTTAGAGGGACTAGCGGTGAACACCGGGGAGCTGTTTTTT.

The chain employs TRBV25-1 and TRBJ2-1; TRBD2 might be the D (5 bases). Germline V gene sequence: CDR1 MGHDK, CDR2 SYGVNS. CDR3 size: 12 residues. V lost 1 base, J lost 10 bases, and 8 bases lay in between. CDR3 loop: CASSELGSEQFF. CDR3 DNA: TGTGCCAGCAGTGAATTAGGGAGCGAGCAGTTCTTC.

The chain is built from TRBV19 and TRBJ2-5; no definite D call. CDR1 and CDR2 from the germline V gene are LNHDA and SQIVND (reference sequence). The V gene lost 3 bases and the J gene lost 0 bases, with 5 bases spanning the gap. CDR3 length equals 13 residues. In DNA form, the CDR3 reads TGTGCCAGTAGTATGCGAAACCAAGAGACCCAGTACTTC. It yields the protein CASSMRNQETQYF.

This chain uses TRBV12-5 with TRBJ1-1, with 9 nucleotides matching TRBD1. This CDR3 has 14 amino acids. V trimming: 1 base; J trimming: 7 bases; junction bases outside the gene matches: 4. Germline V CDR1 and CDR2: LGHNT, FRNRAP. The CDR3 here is CASGLAQGAYEAFF. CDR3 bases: TGTGCTAGTGGTTTGGCACAGGGGGCTTATGAAGCTTTCTTT.

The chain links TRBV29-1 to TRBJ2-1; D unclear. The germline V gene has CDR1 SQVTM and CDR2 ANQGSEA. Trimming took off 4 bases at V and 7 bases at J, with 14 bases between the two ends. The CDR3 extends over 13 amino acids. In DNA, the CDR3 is TGCAGCGTTGTTCCCGGAATACATAATGAGCAGTTCTTC. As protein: CSVVPGIHNEQFF.

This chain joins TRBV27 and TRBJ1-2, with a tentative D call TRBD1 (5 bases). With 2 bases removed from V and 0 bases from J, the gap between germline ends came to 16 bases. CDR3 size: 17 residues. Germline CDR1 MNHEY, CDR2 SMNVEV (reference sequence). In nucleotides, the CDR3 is TGTGCCAGCAGTTTACAAATGGGGGAAAAAGCTAACTATGGCTACACCTTC. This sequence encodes CASSLQMGEKANYGYTF.

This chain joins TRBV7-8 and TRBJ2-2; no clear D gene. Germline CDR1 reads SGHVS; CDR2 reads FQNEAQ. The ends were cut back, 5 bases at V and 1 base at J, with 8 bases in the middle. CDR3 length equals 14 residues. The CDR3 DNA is TGTGCCAGCAGCCATCGACTGAACACCGGGGAGCTGTTTTTT. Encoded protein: CASSHRLNTGELFF.

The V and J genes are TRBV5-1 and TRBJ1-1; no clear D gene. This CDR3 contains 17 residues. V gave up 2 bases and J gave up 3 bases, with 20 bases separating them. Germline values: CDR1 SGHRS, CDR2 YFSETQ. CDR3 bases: TGCGCCAGCAGCTTTCTTCAGGATAACCGGGGAGACACTGAAGCTTTCTTT. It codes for CASSFLQDNRGDTEAFF.

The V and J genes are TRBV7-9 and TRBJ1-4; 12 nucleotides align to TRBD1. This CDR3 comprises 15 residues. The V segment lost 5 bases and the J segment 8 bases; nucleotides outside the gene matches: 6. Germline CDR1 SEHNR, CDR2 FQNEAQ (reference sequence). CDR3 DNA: TGTGCCAGCAGCGTGACGGGACAGGGGGCCGAAAAACTGTTTTTT. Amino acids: CASSVTGQGAEKLFF.

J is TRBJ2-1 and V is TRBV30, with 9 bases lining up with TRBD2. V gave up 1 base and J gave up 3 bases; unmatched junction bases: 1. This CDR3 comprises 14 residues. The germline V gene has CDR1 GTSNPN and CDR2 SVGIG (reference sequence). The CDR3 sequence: CAWSELAGYNEQFF. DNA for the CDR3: TGTGCCTGGAGTGAACTAGCGGGCTACAATGAGCAGTTCTTC.

CDR3 DNA: TGTGCCAGCAGCCGTCCCGAGCGCTACAATGAGCAGTTCTTC. Amino acid sequence: CASSRPERYNEQFF. The chain uses TRBV5-4 and TRBJ2-1; the D is unclear. V shed 4 bases and J shed 3 bases, with 11 bases lying between them. CDR1 is SGHNT, CDR2 YYREEE, per germline (reference sequence). There are 14 residues in the CDR3.

CDR3 in DNA: TGTGCCAGCAGCCCCCAACTAGCGGAGCGACAAGAGACCCAGTACTTC. Translating it yields CASSPQLAERQETQYF. The chain combines TRBV5-4 with TRBJ2-5; 8 bases fit TRBD2. CDR1 is SGHNT and CDR2 is YYREEE in the germline V gene (reference sequence). CDR3 length equals 16 residues. Trimming at V came to 4 bases and at J to 2 bases, leaving 10 bases not matched to a gene.

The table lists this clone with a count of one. This CDR3 reads CASTEAGPSIYEQYF. The DNA for the CDR3 is TGTGCCAGCACCGAAGCCGGGCCTAGCATATACGAGCAGTACTTC. V usage is TRBV2 and J usage is TRBJ2-7, with D perhaps matching TRBD2 (5 bases). The CDR3 has 15 amino acids. CDR1 is SNHLY, CDR2 FYNNEI, per germline. The V end lost 7 bases, the J end lost 4 bases, and 20 bases lay between the germline ends.

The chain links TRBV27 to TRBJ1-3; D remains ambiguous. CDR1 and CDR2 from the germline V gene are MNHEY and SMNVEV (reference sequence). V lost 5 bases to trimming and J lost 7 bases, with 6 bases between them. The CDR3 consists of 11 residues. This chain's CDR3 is CASSNYNTIYF. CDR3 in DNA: TGTGCCAGCAGTAACTATAACACCATATATTTT.

CDR3 bases: TGTGCCAGCAGCTCCTTTGGGGTGCCTGAAGCTTTCTTT. It is translated as CASSSFGVPEAFF. V gene TRBV11-2 combines with J gene TRBJ1-1; unclear D gene. CDR3 length: 13 amino acids. Germline assignment: CDR1 SGHAT and CDR2 FQNNGV. V lost 4 bases to trimming and J lost 6 bases, with 12 bases between them.

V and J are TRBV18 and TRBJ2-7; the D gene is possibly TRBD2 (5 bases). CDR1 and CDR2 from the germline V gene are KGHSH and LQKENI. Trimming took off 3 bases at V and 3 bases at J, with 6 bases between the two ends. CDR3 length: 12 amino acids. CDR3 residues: CASSPDFYEQYF. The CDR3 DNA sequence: TGTGCCAGCTCACCGGACTTCTACGAGCAGTACTTC.

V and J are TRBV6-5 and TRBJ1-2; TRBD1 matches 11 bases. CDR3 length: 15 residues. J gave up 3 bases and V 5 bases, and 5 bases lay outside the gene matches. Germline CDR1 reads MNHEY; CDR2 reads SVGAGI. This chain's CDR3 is CASSPDRGRDYGYTF. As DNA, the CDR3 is TGTGCCAGCAGTCCGGACAGGGGGCGCGACTATGGCTACACCTTC.

CDR3: CASSPSSGEQYNEQFF. In nucleotides, the CDR3 is TGTGCCAGCAGTCCGTCCTCGGGAGAGCAATACAATGAGCAGTTCTTC. This chain uses TRBV27 with TRBJ2-1; a weak D match, TRBD2 (6 bases). The CDR3 length is 16 residues. V was clipped by 5 bases and J by 4 bases, with 18 bases between them. The germline V gene has CDR1 MNHEY and CDR2 SMNVEV (reference sequence).

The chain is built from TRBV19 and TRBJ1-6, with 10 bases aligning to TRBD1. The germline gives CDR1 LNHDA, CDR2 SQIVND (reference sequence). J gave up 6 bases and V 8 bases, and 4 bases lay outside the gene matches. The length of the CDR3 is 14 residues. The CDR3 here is CASETGGSNSPLHF. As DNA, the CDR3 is TGTGCCAGTGAGACAGGGGGCAGTAATTCACCCCTCCACTTT.

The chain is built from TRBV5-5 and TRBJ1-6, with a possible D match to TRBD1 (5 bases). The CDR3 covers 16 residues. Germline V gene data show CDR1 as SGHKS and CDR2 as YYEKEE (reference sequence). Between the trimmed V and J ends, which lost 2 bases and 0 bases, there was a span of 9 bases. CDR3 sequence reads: CASSFSGSSYNSPLHF. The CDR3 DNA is TGTGCCAGCAGCTTTTCAGGGAGCTCCTATAATTCACCCCTCCACTTT.

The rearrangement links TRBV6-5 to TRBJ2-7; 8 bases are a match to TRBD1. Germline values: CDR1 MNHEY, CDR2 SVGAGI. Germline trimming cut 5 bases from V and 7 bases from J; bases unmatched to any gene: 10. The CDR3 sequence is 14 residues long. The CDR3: CASSLYQGAGEQYF. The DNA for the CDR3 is TGTGCCAGCAGTCTGTATCAGGGGGCGGGGGAGCAGTACTTC.

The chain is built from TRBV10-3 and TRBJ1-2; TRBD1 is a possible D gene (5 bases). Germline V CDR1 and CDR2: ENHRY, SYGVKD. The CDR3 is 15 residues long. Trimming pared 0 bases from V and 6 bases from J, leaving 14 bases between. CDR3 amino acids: CAISESKDTTDGYTF. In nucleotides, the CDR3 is TGTGCCATCAGTGAGTCGAAGGACACTACGGATGGCTACACCTTC.

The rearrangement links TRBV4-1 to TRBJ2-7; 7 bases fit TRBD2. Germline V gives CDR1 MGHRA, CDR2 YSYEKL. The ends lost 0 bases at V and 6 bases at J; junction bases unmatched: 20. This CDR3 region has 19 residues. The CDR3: CASSQDWGGTGGEAVEQYF. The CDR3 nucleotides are TGCGCCAGCAGCCAAGATTGGGGGGGAACAGGAGGAGAAGCCGTCGAGCAGTACTTC.

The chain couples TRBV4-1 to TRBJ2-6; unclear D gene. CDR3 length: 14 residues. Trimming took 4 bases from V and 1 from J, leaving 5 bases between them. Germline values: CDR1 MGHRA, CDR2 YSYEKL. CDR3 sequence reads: CASSLFSGANVLTF. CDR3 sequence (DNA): TGCGCCAGCAGCCTTTTTTCTGGGGCCAACGTCCTGACTTTC.